This T cell receptor (beta chain) was documented in a study of blood T cell repertoires in COVID-19. Profiling relied on immunoSEQ multiplex PCR, and the TCRdb table lists in-frame clones only, not all of them. The data hold some 50,000 clones, with more than 80% observed a single time. CDR3 length: 16 residues. The germline V and J ends were trimmed by 3 bases and 1 base, with 12 bases remaining between them. Germline V lookup: CDR1 LNHDA, CDR2 SQIVND (reference sequence). V and J are TRBV19 and TRBJ2-2, with D possibly TRBD1 on 5 matching bases. The receptor was isolated from a man aged 65-85 years with active COVID-19. Input material: peripheral blood. The CDR3 sequence is CASSIIGQGNTGELFF. DNA of the CDR3: TGTGCCAGTAGTATTATCGGTCAGGGGAACACCGGGGAGCTGTTTTTT.